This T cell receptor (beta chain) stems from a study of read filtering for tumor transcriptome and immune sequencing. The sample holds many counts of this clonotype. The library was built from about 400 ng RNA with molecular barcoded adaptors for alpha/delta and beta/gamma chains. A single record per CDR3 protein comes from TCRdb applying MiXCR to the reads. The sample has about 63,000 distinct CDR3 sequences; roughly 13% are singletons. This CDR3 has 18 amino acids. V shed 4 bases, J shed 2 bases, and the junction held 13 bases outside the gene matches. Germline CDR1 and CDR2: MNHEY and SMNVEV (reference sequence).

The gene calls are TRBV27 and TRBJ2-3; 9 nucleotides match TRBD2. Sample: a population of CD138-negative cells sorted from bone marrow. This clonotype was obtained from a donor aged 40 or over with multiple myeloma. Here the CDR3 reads CASSYGPRGRAFTDTQYF. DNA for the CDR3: TGTGCCAGCAGTTACGGCCCGCGCGGGAGGGCCTTCACAGATACGCAGTATTTT.